This T cell receptor (beta chain) was sequenced for a study of response to subunit inactivated influenza vaccine. The germline V and J ends were trimmed by 3 bases and 2 bases, with 11 bases remaining between them. The germline V gene encodes CDR1 WNHNN and CDR2 SYGVQD (reference sequence). The CDR3 spans 14 residues. MiXCR, run by TCRdb on the RT-PCR reads, gives a single entry per CDR3 protein. The sample has 610,000 or so distinct CDR3 sequences; approximately 15% are singletons. This clonotype appeared a few times. Its antigen is not identified. Notes on the study in general: The authors suggested that every seasonal influenza vaccination recruits few new T cells.

The chain couples TRBV10-1 to TRBJ2-7; D is perhaps TRBD1 (6 bases). The sequencing used PBMCs from blood, collected approximately 12 days after vaccination. The clonotype was recovered from a middle-aged man who received an inactivated influenza vaccine. CDR3 protein: CASSEMTGPYEQYF. CDR3 sequence (DNA): TGCGCCAGCAGTGAAATGACAGGCCCCTACGAGCAGTACTTC.